These 20 T cell receptor beta chains originate from one sample sequenced in a study of cytomegalovirus exposure and HLA in healthy donors (dated by TCRdb to the late 2010s). Libraries came from the immunoSEQ multiplex PCR assay. A mixture of 60 forward primers for TCR Vbeta segments and 13 reverse primers for TCR Jbeta segments was used in the multiplex PCR. Sourced from immuneACCESS, this table was stored by TCRdb with only in-frame sequences that have V and J called. A share of the clones is absent; for the studies checked, an unresolved V gene accounts for under half, and the remainder has no known explanation. The sample table records over 130,000 clones; roughly four fifths of these occur just once. The ten biggest clones cover approximately 1.5% of the sample. The sample consisted of PBMCs. These receptor sequences come from a man aged 30-40 years in good health and CMV-seropositive.

V gene TRBV9 combines with J gene TRBJ2-1, with a tentative D call TRBD1 (5 bases). This CDR3 has 14 residues. Trimming pared 4 bases from V and 8 bases from J, leaving 16 bases between. CDR1 is SGDLS and CDR2 is YYNGEE in the germline V gene. This CDR3 reads CASSPRGYSDEQFF. The DNA of the CDR3 is TGTGCCAGCAGCCCAAGGGGTTACTCCGATGAGCAGTTCTTC. Filled out from reference TRBV9 and TRBJ2-1, the complete variable domain reads DSGVTQTPKHLITATGQRVTLRCSPRSGDLSVYWYQQSLDQGLQFLIQYYNGEERAKGNILERFSAQQFPDLHSELNLSSLELGDSALYFCASSPRGYSDEQFFGPGTRLTVL.

The J gene is TRBJ2-7, the V gene TRBV5-4, with 8 bases aligning to TRBD1. With 0 bases clipped from V and 0 bases from J, the junction kept 2 bases outside the gene matches. CDR1 and CDR2 from the germline V gene are SGHNT and YYREEE (reference sequence). The CDR3 is 15 amino acids. The CDR3 region is CASSLETGVSYEQYF. The CDR3 DNA reads TGTGCCAGCAGCTTGGAGACAGGGGTCTCCTACGAGCAGTACTTC.

In its sample, this clone was seen once. The chain couples TRBV9 to TRBJ1-4, with a possible D match to TRBD1 (6 bases). Trimming cost V 4 bases and J 4 bases, with 14 bases left between them. Germline lookup yields CDR1 SGDLS and CDR2 YYNGEE. The CDR3 is 15 amino acids. The CDR3 reads CASSTEGHFNEKLFF. The CDR3 region has the DNA TGTGCCAGCAGCACAGAGGGACACTTTAATGAAAAACTGTTTTTT. Filled out from reference TRBV9 and TRBJ1-4, the complete variable domain reads DSGVTQTPKHLITATGQRVTLRCSPRSGDLSVYWYQQSLDQGLQFLIQYYNGEERAKGNILERFSAQQFPDLHSELNLSSLELGDSALYFCASSTEGHFNEKLFFGSGTQLSVL.

CDR3 in DNA: TGTGCCAGCAGCTTAGCTCGGCAGGCCTCTGGAAACACCATATATTTT. Amino acids: CASSLARQASGNTIYF. The gene calls are TRBV7-9 and TRBJ1-3, with D unclear. V was clipped by 0 bases and J by 0 bases, with 9 bases between them. Germline V gene data show CDR1 as SEHNR and CDR2 as FQNEAQ (reference sequence). The CDR3 contains 16 residues.

The chain is built from TRBV30 and TRBJ1-1, with D maybe TRBD1 (6 bases). CDR1 and CDR2 (germline): GTSNPN, SVGIG (reference sequence). This CDR3 is 15 amino acids long. The germline V and J ends were trimmed by 4 bases and 7 bases, with 22 bases remaining between them. The CDR3 DNA is TGTGCCTGGAACCGACACGACAGGCGACCGGGTGAAGCTTTCTTT. It is translated as CAWNRHDRRPGEAFF.

V and J are TRBV11-1 and TRBJ2-3; no clear D gene. Germline values: CDR1 SGHAT, CDR2 FQDESV (reference sequence). Deletions cut 1 base from V and 1 base from J, with 6 bases between. The CDR3 extends over 14 amino acids. The DNA of the CDR3 is TGTGCCAGCAGCTTAGAGACTGGCACAGATACGCAGTATTTT. It encodes CASSLETGTDTQYF.

The table lists this clone with a count of one. The rearrangement joins TRBV28 to TRBJ2-7; 7 bases agree with TRBD1. Germline lookup yields CDR1 MDHEN and CDR2 SYDVKM. This CDR3 spans 14 amino acids. The V gene end was trimmed by 4 bases and the J gene end by 1 base; junction bases not matched to a gene: 4. In DNA, the CDR3 is TGTGCCAGCAGTTACGGGACAGAATCCTACGAGCAGTACTTC. It codes for CASSYGTESYEQYF.

The genes are TRBV6-4 and TRBJ2-1; 10 nucleotides match TRBD1. CDR1 MRHNA and CDR2 SNTAGT come from the germline V gene. V shed 2 bases, J shed 9 bases, and the junction held 7 bases outside the gene matches. This CDR3 has 15 amino acids. The CDR3 DNA is TGTGCCAGCAGTGACGAAGGGACAGGGGTAGGTGAGCAGTTCTTC. This sequence encodes CASSDEGTGVGEQFF.

This clone was recorded only once. The chain joins TRBV2 to TRBJ2-6; 7 nucleotides agree with TRBD1. Germline-derived CDR1 and CDR2 are SNHLY and FYNNEI. The CDR3 sequence is 15 residues long. The ends lost 4 bases at V and 2 bases at J; junction bases unmatched: 2. In nucleotides, the CDR3 is TGTGCCAGCAGTGTCCAGGGGGCTGGGGCCAACGTCCTGACTTTC. It specifies CASSVQGAGANVLTF. Full variable domain (missing parts from reference TRBV2 and TRBJ2-6): EPEVTQTPSHQVTQMGQEVILRCVPISNHLYFYWYRQILGQKVEFLVSFYNNEISEKSEIFDDQFSVERPDGSNFTLKIRSTKLEDSAMYFCASSVQGAGANVLTFGAGSRLTVL.

The J gene is TRBJ2-7, the V gene TRBV2; TRBD2 agrees at 12 bases. The CDR3 loop spans 15 amino acids. Germline V lookup: CDR1 SNHLY, CDR2 FYNNEI. Losses at the gene ends were 2 bases for V and 6 bases for J; bases not matched to a gene: 5. The CDR3 loop is CASSEFGLAGSEQYF. The CDR3 region has the DNA TGTGCCAGCAGTGAATTCGGACTAGCGGGAAGCGAGCAGTACTTC.

The rearrangement uses TRBV11-3 and TRBJ2-3, with 7 bases lining up with TRBD2. The J segment lost 4 bases and the V segment lost 5 bases, leaving 9 bases of the junction unmatched. The CDR3 runs to 15 residues. Per germline, CDR1 SGHNT and CDR2 YENEEA. The CDR3 here is CASSPGTTSADTQYF. For the CDR3, the DNA is TGTGCCAGCAGCCCCGGGACTACCAGCGCAGATACGCAGTATTTT.

The V and J genes are TRBV18 and TRBJ2-5; a weak D match, TRBD1 (6 bases). The CDR3 sequence is 16 residues long. V was clipped by 2 bases and J by 5 bases, with 18 bases between them. The germline CDR1 and CDR2 sequences are KGHSH and LQKENI. CDR3 residues: CASSPGGAVVGETQYF. CDR3 DNA sequence: TGTGCCAGCTCACCAGGGGGCGCGGTGGTCGGGGAGACCCAGTACTTC.

This chain uses TRBV28 with TRBJ1-1; D gene unclear. Trimming took off 2 bases at V and 9 bases at J, with 10 bases between the two ends. Germline V gene lookup returns CDR1 MDHEN and CDR2 SYDVKM. The CDR3 covers 12 residues. CDR3 DNA: TGTGCCAGCAGTTTAAGCAGGCGTAAAGCTTTCTTT. Encoded protein: CASSLSRRKAFF.

The chain is built from TRBV7-9 and TRBJ2-7, with a weak D call TRBD2 (6 bases). The length of the CDR3 is 14 residues. Germline V CDR1 and CDR2: SEHNR, FQNEAQ (reference sequence). Trimming took 3 bases from V and 2 from J, leaving 11 bases between them. CDR3 in DNA: TGTGCCAGCAGCTTCCCCGGGACTCCCTACGAGCAGTACTTC. Its translation: CASSFPGTPYEQYF.

This chain connects TRBV11-3 to TRBJ2-2; 8 nucleotides match TRBD2. CDR1 and CDR2 from the germline V gene are SGHNT and YENEEA. The CDR3 spans 14 residues. J was trimmed by 7 bases and V by 1 base; bases with no gene match: 2. CDR3 amino acids: CASSLVTSGGELFF. The CDR3 DNA sequence: TGTGCCAGCAGCTTAGTCACTAGCGGCGGGGAGCTGTTTTTT.

The rearrangement joins TRBV29-1 to TRBJ2-5; a possible D gene is TRBD1 (5 bases). Trimming pared 6 bases from V and 5 bases from J, leaving 13 bases between. The CDR3 consists of 12 residues. CDR1 and CDR2 from the germline V gene are SQVTM and ANQGSEA. This CDR3 is CSVADSDETQYF. As DNA, the CDR3 is TGCAGCGTCGCCGACAGTGACGAGACCCAGTACTTC.

The gene calls are TRBV28 and TRBJ1-2; 8 bases line up with TRBD1. The ends lost 9 bases at V and 1 base at J; junction bases unmatched: 4. CDR3 size: 13 residues. Per germline, CDR1 MDHEN and CDR2 SYDVKM. Written as DNA, the CDR3 is TGTGCCAGTGGACAGGGTTTTAACTATGGCTACACCTTC. Translating it yields CASGQGFNYGYTF.

This chain joins TRBV7-8 and TRBJ1-2; D remains ambiguous. Trimming took 4 bases from V and 2 from J, leaving 8 bases between them. This CDR3 spans 13 amino acids. Germline CDR1 SGHVS, CDR2 FQNEAQ. The CDR3 protein is CASSSNTNYGYTF. In DNA, the CDR3 is TGTGCCAGCAGCTCAAACACCAACTATGGCTACACCTTC.

The rearrangement uses TRBV5-6 and TRBJ1-6; TRBD1 might be the D (5 bases). Trimming removed 1 base at V and 7 bases at J, with 12 bases between. The CDR3 totals 15 residues. The germline gives CDR1 SGHDT, CDR2 YYEEEE. The CDR3 DNA reads as TGTGCCAGCAGCTTGCCCTGGGGCCGGAATTCACCCCTCCACTTT. Its protein product is CASSLPWGRNSPLHF.

The V call is TRBV27, the J call TRBJ1-5, with TRBD1 as a possible D gene (6 bases). Germline CDR1 and CDR2: MNHEY and SMNVEV (reference sequence). V lost 4 bases and J lost 3, with 16 bases in between. This CDR3 is built from 16 residues. The CDR3 nucleotides are TGTGCCAGCAGTTCCGGACAGAGTTACCCCAATCAGCCCCAGCATTTT. Its protein product is CASSSGQSYPNQPQHF.